The 16 T cell receptor beta chains below all came from one sample that was sequenced in a study of T cell repertoires in cytomegalovirus infection. These receptors' antigens are unknown. TCRdb analysed the reads with MiXCR anew, one entry per CDR3 protein. The table has 100,000 to 150,000 distinct CDR3 sequences, about 31% seen once. Sequenced material: CD8+ T cells from cultured PBMCs, taken from culture after CMV antigen stimulation. The receptors stem from a human donor in good health (CMV status not recorded). Some clones in this sample may be carry-over from other donors' samples.

The CDR3 spells CASSQRDRPPYSNQPQHF. The CDR3 DNA reads as TGCGCCAGCAGTCAGCGGGACAGACCACCATATAGCAATCAGCCCCAGCATTTT. The chain combines TRBV23-1 with TRBJ1-5; TRBD1 matches 7 bases. TRBV23-1 qualifies as an ORF whose function is uncertain. This CDR3 has 18 residues. Trimming cost V 3 bases and J 0 bases; bases outside gene matches: 11.

V is TRBV25-1 and J is TRBJ2-7, with 7 bases that match TRBD2. Germline V gene sequence: CDR1 MGHDK, CDR2 SYGVNS. The V gene end was trimmed by 6 bases and the J gene end by 0 bases; junction bases not matched to a gene: 8. This CDR3 region has 15 residues. CDR3 nucleotide sequence: TGTGCCAGCAGCCCTGGGCGGGGGAGCTCCTACGAGCAGTACTTC. Protein product: CASSPGRGSSYEQYF.

The chain couples TRBV7-8 to TRBJ2-3; 13 nucleotides line up with TRBD2. Germline-derived CDR1 and CDR2 are SGHVS and FQNEAQ. The CDR3 has 20 amino acids. Trimming took 2 bases from V and 2 from J; bases not matched to a gene: 13. CDR3 residues: CASSLRSVGTSGTNTDTQYF. CDR3 in DNA: TGTGCCAGCAGCTTAAGATCGGTGGGGACTAGCGGGACAAACACAGATACGCAGTATTTT.

This clonotype was detected ten times or more. The V call is TRBV10-3, the J call TRBJ1-2, with a tentative D call TRBD1 (6 bases). The CDR3 runs to 17 residues. Trimming stripped 2 bases from V and 3 bases from J, with 19 bases between. Germline CDR1 is ENHRY and CDR2 is SYGVKD. The CDR3 DNA follows: TGTGCCATCAGTGAGGGGGGTGGGGGGCGGAATGACTATGGCTACACCTTC. Its translation is CAISEGGGGRNDYGYTF.

The chain has TRBV15 and TRBJ1-2; perhaps TRBD1 as D (6 bases). This CDR3 is 14 amino acids long. CDR1 and CDR2 from the germline V gene are LNHNV and YYDKDF (reference sequence). V lost 0 bases, J lost 5 bases, and 10 bases lay in between. This CDR3 reads CATSRDLTGYGYTF. The CDR3 nucleotides are TGTGCCACCAGCAGAGATCTAACAGGGTATGGCTACACCTTC.

V usage is TRBV5-4 and J usage is TRBJ2-7; possible D gene TRBD2, 6 bases. The CDR3 extends over 14 amino acids. Germline V gene sequence: CDR1 SGHNT, CDR2 YYREEE (reference sequence). V was shortened by 0 bases and J by 4 bases, with 11 bases between the two germline ends. The CDR3 spells CASSLAGTQYEQYF. For the CDR3, the DNA is TGTGCCAGCAGCTTGGCCGGGACTCAATACGAGCAGTACTTC.

This chain links TRBV7-6 with TRBJ2-5; 13 bases align to TRBD2. V was pared by 6 bases and J by 2 bases, with 3 bases of the junction left unmatched. CDR3 length: 15 amino acids. The germline V gene has CDR1 SGHVS and CDR2 FNYEAQ. CDR3 residues: CASSLGLAGQETQYF. The CDR3 DNA sequence: TGTGCCAGCAGTCTGGGACTAGCGGGGCAAGAGACCCAGTACTTC.

The chain has TRBV7-9 and TRBJ1-2, with a tentative D call TRBD1 (5 bases). V was shortened by 4 bases and J by 3 bases, with 18 bases between the two germline ends. Germline V gene data show CDR1 as SEHNR and CDR2 as FQNEAQ (reference sequence). The CDR3 runs to 16 residues. CDR3 nucleotides: TGTGCCAGCAGCTCCTCTCTCCTAGGACACGACTATGGCTACACCTTC. It specifies CASSSSLLGHDYGYTF.

This clonotype was recorded a few times. This chain connects TRBV7-6 to TRBJ1-1, with 7 bases fitting TRBD1. CDR1 is SGHVS, CDR2 FNYEAQ, per germline. This CDR3 comprises 16 residues. After removal of 0 bases from V and 0 bases from J, the junction contained 4 bases not matched to a gene. The CDR3 DNA follows: TGTGCCAGCAGCTTAGCGGCGGGACAGATGAACACTGAAGCTTTCTTT. This codes for CASSLAAGQMNTEAFF.

The genes are TRBV7-4 and TRBJ1-5; 8 bases are a match to TRBD1. Germline loops: CDR1 SGHVT, CDR2 SQSDAQ. V was clipped by 1 base and J by 4 bases; unmatched bases: 9. This CDR3 comprises 17 residues. CDR3 sequence reads: CASSLGAHRGGNQPQHF. CDR3 coding DNA: TGTGCCAGCAGCTTAGGGGCCCACAGGGGGGGAAATCAGCCCCAGCATTTT.

V usage is TRBV6-2 or TRBV6-3 and J usage is TRBJ1-2; D not resolved. Germline CDR1 is MNHEY and CDR2 is SVGEGT. The ends were cut back, 2 bases at V and 5 bases at J, with 15 bases in the middle. The CDR3 loop spans 15 amino acids. CDR3 nucleotide sequence: TGTGCCAGCAGTTACACGGCACCCGGGCGGTATGGCTACACCTTC. It codes for CASSYTAPGRYGYTF.

This clonotype has only a few counts. The V and J genes are TRBV7-9 and TRBJ2-7; the D is unclear. This CDR3 comprises 14 residues. V dropped 5 bases and J dropped 4 bases, with 15 bases sitting between them. Germline V CDR1 and CDR2: SEHNR, FQNEAQ (reference sequence). The CDR3, as DNA: TGTGCCAGCAGCCGCGACATCGGCCTATACGAGCAGTACTTC. Translated, it gives CASSRDIGLYEQYF.

The chain recombines TRBV28 with TRBJ2-2; maybe TRBD1 (6 bases). The CDR3 covers 16 residues. Trimming took 3 bases from V and 4 from J, leaving 15 bases between them. Germline V lookup: CDR1 MDHEN, CDR2 SYDVKM. CDR3 nucleotides: TGTGCCAGCAGTTTCTTCTGGGGGCAGGGCACCGGGGAGCTGTTTTTT. It yields the protein CASSFFWGQGTGELFF.

The J gene is TRBJ2-5, the V gene TRBV12-3 or TRBV12-4, with a possible D match to TRBD1 (6 bases). The CDR3 runs 13 residues. V lost 4 bases, J lost 4 bases, and 10 bases lay in between. CDR3 residues: CASSSTGGETQYF. DNA for the CDR3: TGTGCCAGCAGTTCGACAGGCGGAGAGACCCAGTACTTC.

This clonotype has more than one count but fewer than ten. The chain combines TRBV7-2 with TRBJ2-5; TRBD2 matches 7 bases. V was pared by 5 bases and J by 5 bases, with 8 bases of the junction left unmatched. CDR3 length: 14 residues. Germline CDR1 SGHTA, CDR2 FQGNSA. CDR3 sequence reads: CASSARLAGETQYF. In nucleotides, the CDR3 is TGTGCCAGCAGCGCCCGACTAGCTGGGGAGACCCAGTACTTC.

V and J are TRBV9 and TRBJ2-1; 8 bases match TRBD2. With V trimmed by 4 bases and J by 5 bases, 20 bases remained unmatched. Germline lookup yields CDR1 SGDLS and CDR2 YYNGEE. This CDR3 is 19 amino acids long. CDR3 loop: CASSNPRSREAGENNEQFF. As DNA, the CDR3 is TGTGCCAGCAGCAACCCCAGATCGCGGGAGGCAGGCGAGAACAATGAGCAGTTCTTC. The complete variable domain, with remaining parts taken from reference TRBV9 and TRBJ2-1, reads DSGVTQTPKHLITATGQRVTLRCSPRSGDLSVYWYQQSLDQGLQFLIQYYNGEERAKGNILERFSAQQFPDLHSELNLSSLELGDSALYFCASSNPRSREAGENNEQFFGPGTRLTVL.